This TCR beta chain was retrieved from a study of beta chain features in type 1 diabetes. Study-level points and caveats: Cells that show high TCR expression could be over-represented by cDNA sequencing.

Expressed TCRB transcripts got sequenced, as all isolated RNA was reverse transcribed. Sequencing used immunoSEQ multiplex PCR; TCRdb keeps in-frame clones, though not all of them. The repertoire has 110,000 to 150,000 clones, less than 9% of them found once; the top ten carry 1.4%. Worth noting for this clone: Its target is unknown.

The TCR comes from a woman in her 30s in good health. Sequenced: central memory CD4+ T cells from blood.

The CDR3 DNA reads as TGTGCCAGCAGCTTGGGGAGGACTACCGCCGGGGAGCTGTTTTTT. Translation: CASSLGRTTAGELFF. The chain uses TRBV5-6 and TRBJ2-2; tentative D call: TRBD2 (6 bases). The CDR3 runs 15 residues. Between the trimmed V and J ends, which lost 0 bases and 6 bases, there was a span of 12 bases. The germline V gene has CDR1 SGHDT and CDR2 YYEEEE.